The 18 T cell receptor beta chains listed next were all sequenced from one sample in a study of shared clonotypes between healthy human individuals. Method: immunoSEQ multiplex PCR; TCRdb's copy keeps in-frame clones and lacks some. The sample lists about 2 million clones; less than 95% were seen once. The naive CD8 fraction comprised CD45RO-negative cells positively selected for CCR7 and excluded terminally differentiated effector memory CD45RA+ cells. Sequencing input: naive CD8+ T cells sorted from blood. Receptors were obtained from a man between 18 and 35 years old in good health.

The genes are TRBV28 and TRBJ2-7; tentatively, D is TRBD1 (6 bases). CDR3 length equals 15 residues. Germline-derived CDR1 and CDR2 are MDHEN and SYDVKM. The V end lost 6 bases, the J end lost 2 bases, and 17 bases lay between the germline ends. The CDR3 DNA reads TGTGCCAGCAGCCCCCGGGGACACCTTACCTACGAGCAGTACTTC. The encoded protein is CASSPRGHLTYEQYF.

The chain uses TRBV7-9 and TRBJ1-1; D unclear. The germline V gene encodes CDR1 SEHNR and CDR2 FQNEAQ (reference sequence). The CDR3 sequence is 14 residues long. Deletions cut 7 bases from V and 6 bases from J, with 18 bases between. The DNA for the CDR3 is TGTGCCAGCACTATATCGGAAGGTGGGGCTGAAGCTTTCTTT. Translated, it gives CASTISEGGAEAFF. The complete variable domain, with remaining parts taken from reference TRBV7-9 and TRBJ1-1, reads DTGVSQNPRHKITKRGQNVTFRCDPISEHNRLYWYRQTLGQGPEFLTYFQNEAQLEKSRLLSDRFSAERPKGSFSTLEIQRTEQGDSAMYLCASTISEGGAEAFFGQGTRLTVV.

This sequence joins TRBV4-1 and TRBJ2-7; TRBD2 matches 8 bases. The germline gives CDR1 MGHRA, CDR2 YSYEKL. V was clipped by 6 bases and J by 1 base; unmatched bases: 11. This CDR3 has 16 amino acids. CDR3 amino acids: CASSYTTGGDSYEQYF. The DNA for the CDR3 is TGCGCCAGCAGTTACACCACGGGAGGGGATTCCTACGAGCAGTACTTC.

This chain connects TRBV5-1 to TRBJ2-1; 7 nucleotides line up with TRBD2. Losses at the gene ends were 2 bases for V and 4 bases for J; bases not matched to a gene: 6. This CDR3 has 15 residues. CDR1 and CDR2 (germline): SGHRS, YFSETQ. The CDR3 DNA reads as TGCGCCAGCAGCTTCGATCTAGCGGTATACAATGAGCAGTTCTTC. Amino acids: CASSFDLAVYNEQFF.

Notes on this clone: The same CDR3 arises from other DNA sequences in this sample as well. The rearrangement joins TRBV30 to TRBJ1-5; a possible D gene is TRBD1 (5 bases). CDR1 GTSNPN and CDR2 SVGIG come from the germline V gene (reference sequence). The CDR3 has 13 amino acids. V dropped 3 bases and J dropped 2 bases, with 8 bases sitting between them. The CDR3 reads CAWSEQGNQPQHF. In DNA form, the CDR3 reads TGTGCCTGGAGCGAACAGGGCAATCAGCCCCAGCATTTT.

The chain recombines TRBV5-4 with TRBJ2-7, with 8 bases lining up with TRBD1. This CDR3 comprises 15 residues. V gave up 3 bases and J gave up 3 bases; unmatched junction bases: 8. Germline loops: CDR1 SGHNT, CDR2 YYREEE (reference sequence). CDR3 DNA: TGTGCCAGCAGCTCGGATTGGACAGGGCTCTACGAGCAGTACTTC. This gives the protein CASSSDWTGLYEQYF.

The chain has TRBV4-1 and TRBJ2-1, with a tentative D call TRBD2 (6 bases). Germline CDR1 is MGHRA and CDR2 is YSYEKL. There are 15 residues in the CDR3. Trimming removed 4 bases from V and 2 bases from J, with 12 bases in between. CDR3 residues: CASSPWDSTYNEQFF. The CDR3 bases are TGCGCCAGCAGCCCTTGGGACTCTACCTACAATGAGCAGTTCTTC.

The CDR3 DNA reads TGCGCCAGCAGCTTCCGACTAGCGGGGAGCGACGAGCAGTACTTC. Translated: CASSFRLAGSDEQYF. This chain links TRBV5-1 with TRBJ2-7; TRBD2 agrees at 11 bases. Germline trimming cut 2 bases from V and 5 bases from J; bases unmatched to any gene: 6. Germline loops: CDR1 SGHRS, CDR2 YFSETQ. The CDR3 spans 15 residues.

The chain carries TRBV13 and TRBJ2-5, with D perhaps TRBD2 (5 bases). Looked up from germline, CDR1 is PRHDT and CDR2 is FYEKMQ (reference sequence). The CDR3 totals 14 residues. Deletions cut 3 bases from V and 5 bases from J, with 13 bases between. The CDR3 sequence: CASSFLAVGETQYF. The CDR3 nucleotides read TGTGCCAGCAGCTTTCTAGCAGTAGGGGAGACCCAGTACTTC.

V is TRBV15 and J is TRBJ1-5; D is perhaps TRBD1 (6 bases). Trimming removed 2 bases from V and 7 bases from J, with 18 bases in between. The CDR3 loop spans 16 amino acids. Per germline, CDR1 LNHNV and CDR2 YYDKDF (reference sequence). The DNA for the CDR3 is TGTGCCACCAGCAGAACAGGGATCGATTCGGAGCAGCCCCAGCATTTT. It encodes CATSRTGIDSEQPQHF. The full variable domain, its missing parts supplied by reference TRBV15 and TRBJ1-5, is DAMVIQNPRYQVTQFGKPVTLSCSQTLNHNVMYWYQQKSSQAPKLLFHYYDKDFNNEADTPDNFQSRRPNTSFCFLDIRSPGLGDTAMYLCATSRTGIDSEQPQHFGDGTRLSIL.

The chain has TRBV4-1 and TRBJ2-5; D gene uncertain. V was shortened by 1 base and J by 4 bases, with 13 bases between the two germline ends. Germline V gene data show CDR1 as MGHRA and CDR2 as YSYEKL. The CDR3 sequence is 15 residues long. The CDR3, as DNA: TGCGCCAGCAGCCAAGTACCCCACCAAGGAGAGACCCAGTACTTC. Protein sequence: CASSQVPHQGETQYF.

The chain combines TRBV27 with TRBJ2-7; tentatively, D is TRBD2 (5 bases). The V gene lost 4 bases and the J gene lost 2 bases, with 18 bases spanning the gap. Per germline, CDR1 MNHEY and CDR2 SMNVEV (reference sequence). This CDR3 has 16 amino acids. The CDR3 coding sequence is TGTGCCAGCAGTTCCTCCGTAGGTAGCGCCACCTACGAGCAGTACTTC. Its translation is CASSSSVGSATYEQYF.

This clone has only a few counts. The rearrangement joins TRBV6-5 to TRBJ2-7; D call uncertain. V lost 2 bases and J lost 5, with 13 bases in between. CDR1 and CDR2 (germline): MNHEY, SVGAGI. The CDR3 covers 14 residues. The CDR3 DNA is TGTGCCAGCAGTTACGGGCAGGAGCTCGACGAGCAGTACTTC. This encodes CASSYGQELDEQYF.

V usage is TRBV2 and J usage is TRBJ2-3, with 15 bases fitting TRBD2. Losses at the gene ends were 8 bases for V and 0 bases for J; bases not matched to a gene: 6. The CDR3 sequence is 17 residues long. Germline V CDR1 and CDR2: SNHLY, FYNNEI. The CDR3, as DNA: TGTGCCAGCCCCGGGACTAGCGGGGGGCCTAGCACAGATACGCAGTATTTT. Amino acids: CASPGTSGGPSTDTQYF.

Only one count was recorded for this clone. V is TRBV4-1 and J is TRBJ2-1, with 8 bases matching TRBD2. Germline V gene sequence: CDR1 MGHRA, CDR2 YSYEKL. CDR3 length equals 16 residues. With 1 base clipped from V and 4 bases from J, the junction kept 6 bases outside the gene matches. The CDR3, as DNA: TGCGCCAGCAGCCAAGTTCTGGCTAGCGGGTACAATGAGCAGTTCTTC. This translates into CASSQVLASGYNEQFF.

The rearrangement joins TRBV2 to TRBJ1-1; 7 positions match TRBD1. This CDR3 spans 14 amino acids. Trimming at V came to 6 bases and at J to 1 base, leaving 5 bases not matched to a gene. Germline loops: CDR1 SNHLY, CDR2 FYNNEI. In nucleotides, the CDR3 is TGTGCCAGCAGGAACAGGGGATCGAACACTGAAGCTTTCTTT. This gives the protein CASRNRGSNTEAFF.

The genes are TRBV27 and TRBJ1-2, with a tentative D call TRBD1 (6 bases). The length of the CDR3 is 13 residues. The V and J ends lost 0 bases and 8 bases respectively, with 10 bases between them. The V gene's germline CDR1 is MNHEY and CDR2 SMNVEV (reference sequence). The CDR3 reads CASSLSLGGGYTF. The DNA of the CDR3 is TGTGCCAGCAGTTTATCGTTGGGGGGCGGCTACACCTTC.

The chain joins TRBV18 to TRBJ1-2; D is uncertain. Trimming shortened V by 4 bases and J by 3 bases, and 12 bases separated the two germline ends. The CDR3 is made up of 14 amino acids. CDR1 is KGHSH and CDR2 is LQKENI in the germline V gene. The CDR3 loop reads CASSLGGMDYGYTF. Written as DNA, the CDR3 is TGTGCCAGCTCACTGGGCGGGATGGACTATGGCTACACCTTC.